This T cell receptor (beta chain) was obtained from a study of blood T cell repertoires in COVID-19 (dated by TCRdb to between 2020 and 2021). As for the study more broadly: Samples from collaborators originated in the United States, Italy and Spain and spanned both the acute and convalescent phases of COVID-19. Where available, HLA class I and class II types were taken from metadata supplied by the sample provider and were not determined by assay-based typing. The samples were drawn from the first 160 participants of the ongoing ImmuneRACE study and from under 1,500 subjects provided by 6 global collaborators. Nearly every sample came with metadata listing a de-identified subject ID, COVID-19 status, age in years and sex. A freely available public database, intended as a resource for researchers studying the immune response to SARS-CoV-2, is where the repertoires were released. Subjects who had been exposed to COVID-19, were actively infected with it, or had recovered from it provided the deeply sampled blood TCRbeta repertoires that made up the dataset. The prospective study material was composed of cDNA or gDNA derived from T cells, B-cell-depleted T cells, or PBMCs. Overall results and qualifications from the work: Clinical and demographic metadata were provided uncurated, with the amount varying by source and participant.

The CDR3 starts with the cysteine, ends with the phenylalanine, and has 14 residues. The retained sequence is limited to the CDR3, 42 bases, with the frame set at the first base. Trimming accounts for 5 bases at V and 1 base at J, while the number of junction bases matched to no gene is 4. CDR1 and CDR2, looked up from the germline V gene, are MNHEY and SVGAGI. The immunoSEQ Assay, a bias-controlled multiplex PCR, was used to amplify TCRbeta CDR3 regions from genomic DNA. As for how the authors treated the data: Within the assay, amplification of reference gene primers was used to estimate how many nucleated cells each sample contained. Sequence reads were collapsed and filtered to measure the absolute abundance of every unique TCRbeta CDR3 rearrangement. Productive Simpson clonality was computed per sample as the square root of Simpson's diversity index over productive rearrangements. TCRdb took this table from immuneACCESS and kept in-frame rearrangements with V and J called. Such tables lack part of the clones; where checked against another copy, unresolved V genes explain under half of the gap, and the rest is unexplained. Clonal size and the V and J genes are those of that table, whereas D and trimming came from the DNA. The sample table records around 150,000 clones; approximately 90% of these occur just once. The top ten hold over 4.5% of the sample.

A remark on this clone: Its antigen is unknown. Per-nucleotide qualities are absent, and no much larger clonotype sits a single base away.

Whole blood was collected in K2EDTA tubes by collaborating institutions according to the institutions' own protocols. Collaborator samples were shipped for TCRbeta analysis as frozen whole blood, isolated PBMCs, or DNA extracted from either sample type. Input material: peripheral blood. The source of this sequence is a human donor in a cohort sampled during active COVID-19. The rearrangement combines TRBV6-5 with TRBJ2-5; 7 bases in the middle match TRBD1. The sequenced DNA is TGTGCCAGCAGTCCCGGGGACAGCCAAGAGACCCAGTACTTC. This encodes CASSPGDSQETQYF.